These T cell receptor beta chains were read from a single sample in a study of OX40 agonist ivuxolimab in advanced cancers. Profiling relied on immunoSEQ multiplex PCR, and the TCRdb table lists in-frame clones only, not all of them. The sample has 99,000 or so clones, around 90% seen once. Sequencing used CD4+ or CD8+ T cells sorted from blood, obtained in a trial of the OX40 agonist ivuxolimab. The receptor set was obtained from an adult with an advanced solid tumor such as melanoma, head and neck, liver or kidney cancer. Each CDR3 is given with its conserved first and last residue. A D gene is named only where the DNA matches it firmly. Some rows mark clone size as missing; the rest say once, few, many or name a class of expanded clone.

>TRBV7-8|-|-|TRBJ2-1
CASSLAGVGYNEQFF
TGTGCCAGCAGCTTAGCGGGAGTCGGGTACAATGAGCAGTTCTTC
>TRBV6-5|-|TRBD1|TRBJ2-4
CASSPTGVNIQYF
TGTGCCAGCAGCCCCACAGGGGTGAACATTCAGTACTTC
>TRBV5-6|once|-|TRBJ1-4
CASKEFGGELGEKLFF
TGTGCCAGCAAAGAGTTCGGAGGGGAGCTCGGTGAAAAACTGTTTTTT
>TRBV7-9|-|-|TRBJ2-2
CASSHQGGTVTGELFF
TGTGCCAGCAGTCATCAGGGGGGGACGGTCACCGGGGAGCTGTTTTTT
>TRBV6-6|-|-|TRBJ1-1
CASSWTAEAFF
TGTGCCAGCAGCTGGACAGCTGAAGCTTTCTTT
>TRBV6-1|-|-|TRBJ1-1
CASRGFTEAFF
TGTGCCAGTAGGGGGTTCACTGAAGCTTTCTTT
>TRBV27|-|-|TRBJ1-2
CASSRHAGAYGYTF
TGTGCCAGCAGCCGCCACGCAGGGGCCTATGGCTACACCTTC
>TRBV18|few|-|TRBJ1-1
CASSPDRTEAFF
TGTGCCAGCTCACCAGACAGGACTGAAGCTTTCTTT
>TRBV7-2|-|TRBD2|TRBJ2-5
CASSLLALLAGGGTQYF
TGTGCCAGCAGCTTACTAGCCCTCCTAGCGGGAGGAGGAACCCAGTACTTC
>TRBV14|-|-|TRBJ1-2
CASSEQGYGGYTF
TGTGCCAGCAGTGAGCAGGGATATGGTGGCTACACCTTC
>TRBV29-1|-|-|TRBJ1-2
CSVDKRATGDGYTF
TGCAGCGTTGACAAAAGGGCCACAGGAGATGGCTACACCTTC
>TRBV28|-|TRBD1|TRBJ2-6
CASKGDRVPGANVLTF
TGTGCCAGCAAAGGGGACAGGGTCCCTGGGGCCAACGTCCTGACTTTC
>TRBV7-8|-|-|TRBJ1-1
CASSLFQHTEAFF
TGTGCCAGCAGCTTATTCCAGCACACTGAAGCTTTCTTT
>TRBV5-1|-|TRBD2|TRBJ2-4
CASSPLGGEGNIQYF
TGCGCCAGCAGCCCCCTCGGAGGGGAGGGGAACATTCAGTACTTC
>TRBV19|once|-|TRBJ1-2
CASSISMTYGYTF
TGTGCCAGTAGTATAAGTATGACCTATGGCTACACCTTC
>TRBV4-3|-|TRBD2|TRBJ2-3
CASSHGGRATDTQYF
TGCGCCAGCAGCCACGGCGGGAGGGCCACAGATACGCAGTATTTT
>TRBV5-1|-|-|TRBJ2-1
CASTFPTSSYNEQFF
TGCGCCAGCACCTTCCCGACAAGCTCCTACAATGAGCAGTTCTTC
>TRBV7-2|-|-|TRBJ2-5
CASRRSVQETQYF
TGTGCCAGCCGACGGTCCGTCCAAGAGACCCAGTACTTC
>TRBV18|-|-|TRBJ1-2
CASSPLREGYTF
TGTGCCAGCTCACCTCTTAGGGAAGGCTACACCTTC
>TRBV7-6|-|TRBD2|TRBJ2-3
CASSSSSGWSTDTQYF
TGTGCCAGCAGTTCCTCTAGCGGGTGGAGCACAGATACGCAGTATTTT
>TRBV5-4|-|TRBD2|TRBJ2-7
CASSSPGLAGGPTHEQYF
TGTGCCAGCAGCTCCCCGGGACTAGCGGGAGGGCCAACCCACGAGCAGTACTTC
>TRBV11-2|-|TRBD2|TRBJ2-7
CASSLGTSGRLSHREQYF
TGTGCCAGCAGCTTGGGGACTAGCGGGAGGTTATCCCATCGCGAGCAGTACTTC
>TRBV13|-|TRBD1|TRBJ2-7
CASSPRTGPSYEQYF
TGTGCCAGCAGCCCTAGGACAGGGCCCTCCTACGAGCAGTACTTC
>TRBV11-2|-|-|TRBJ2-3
CASSRWTGKGRADTQYF
TGTGCCAGCAGCCGATGGACGGGGAAAGGCCGGGCAGATACGCAGTATTTT
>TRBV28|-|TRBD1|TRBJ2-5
CASSRGQGKETQYF
TGTGCCAGCAGTCGGGGACAGGGGAAAGAGACCCAGTACTTC